The 22 T cell receptor beta chains below all came from one sample that was sequenced in a study of blood T cell repertoires in COVID-19. The method was immunoSEQ multiplex PCR; TCRdb's version includes in-frame clones alone and lacks a portion of them. The table lists tens of thousands of clones, approximately 83% of them singletons. Material: peripheral blood. The receptors were gathered from a woman older than 75 with COVID-19, enrolled during active disease.

Notes on this clone: Relative to the germline gene, one junction end is altered; a read error may explain this. J is TRBJ2-1 and V is TRBV5-4, with 7 bases aligning to TRBD2. The V gene's germline CDR1 is SGHNT and CDR2 YYREEE (reference sequence). This CDR3 spans 15 amino acids. CDR3: CASSLRLADYNGQFF. The CDR3 DNA is TGTGCCAGCAGCTTGCGGCTAGCGGACTACAATGGGCAGTTCTTC.

This clone was seen once. The V call is TRBV5-4, the J call TRBJ1-3, with a possible D match to TRBD1 (6 bases). CDR1 is SGHNT and CDR2 is YYREEE in the germline V gene (reference sequence). The CDR3 has 14 residues. V was trimmed by 0 bases and J by 7 bases, leaving 11 bases between them. This CDR3 is CASSLETQGNTIYF. CDR3 nucleotide sequence: TGTGCCAGCAGCTTGGAGACCCAGGGGAACACCATATATTTT.

The chain couples TRBV7-2 to TRBJ2-3, with D perhaps TRBD2 (5 bases). V was pared by 2 bases and J by 3 bases, with 9 bases between. Per germline, CDR1 SGHTA and CDR2 FQGNSA. This CDR3 comprises 14 residues. In nucleotides, the CDR3 is TGTGCCAGCAGCTTAATATCGGGGACAGATACGCAGTATTTT. This sequence encodes CASSLISGTDTQYF.

This chain links TRBV7-2 with TRBJ2-7, with D maybe TRBD1 (6 bases). The V end lost 0 bases, the J end lost 3 bases, and 12 bases lay between the germline ends. The CDR3 has 15 residues. Germline lookup yields CDR1 SGHTA and CDR2 FQGNSA. CDR3 sequence reads: CASSLASGTNYEQYF. CDR3 in DNA: TGTGCCAGCAGCTTAGCCTCCGGGACAAACTACGAGCAGTACTTC.

This chain uses TRBV4-3 with TRBJ1-2; 11 bases map to TRBD1. Germline CDR1 is LGHNA and CDR2 is YSLEER. The junction had 4 bases not matched to a gene; V was cut back by 6 bases and J by 1 base. The CDR3 loop spans 15 amino acids. CDR3 nucleotide sequence: TGCGCCAGCAGTCGGGGGACAGGGGGTAACTATGGCTACACCTTC. It is translated as CASSRGTGGNYGYTF.

The chain combines TRBV2 with TRBJ2-7; tentative D call: TRBD1 (5 bases). V gave up 5 bases and J gave up 2 bases, with 19 bases separating them. CDR3 length: 16 residues. Germline CDR1 SNHLY, CDR2 FYNNEI. DNA of the CDR3: TGTGCCAGCAGTTACCCGGTGACAGTCCCCACCTACGAGCAGTACTTC. Translating gives CASSYPVTVPTYEQYF.

The V and J genes are TRBV7-8 and TRBJ1-1; D gene uncertain. CDR3 length: 11 amino acids. Germline lookup yields CDR1 SGHVS and CDR2 FQNEAQ. Trimming removed 5 bases at V and 5 bases at J, with 6 bases between. This CDR3 is CASSHRTEAFF. The CDR3 DNA reads as TGTGCCAGCAGCCACCGGACTGAAGCTTTCTTT.

CDR3 bases: TGCGCCAGCAGCACCGGACATACCCCTAATGAAAAACTGTTTTTT. Its translation: CASSTGHTPNEKLFF. This rearrangement joins TRBV5-1 to TRBJ1-4, with D tentatively TRBD1 (5 bases). This CDR3 is 15 amino acids long. Trimming stripped 4 bases from V and 3 bases from J, with 13 bases between. Germline V gives CDR1 SGHRS, CDR2 YFSETQ. The full variable domain, in which reference TRBV5-1 and TRBJ1-4 provide the parts outside the CDR3, is KAGVTQTPRYLIKTRGQQVTLSCSPISGHRSVSWYQQTPGQGLQFLFEYFSETQRNKGNFPGRFSGRQFSNSRSEMNVSTLELGDSALYLCASSTGHTPNEKLFFGSGTQLSVL.

This clone turned up a few times. The chain is built from TRBV5-1 and TRBJ2-5; D unclear. This CDR3 comprises 14 residues. V was trimmed by 2 bases and J by 2 bases, leaving 10 bases between them. CDR1 and CDR2 (germline): SGHRS, YFSETQ. CDR3 protein: CASSFGQIQETQYF. CDR3 nucleotides: TGCGCCAGCAGCTTTGGGCAGATTCAAGAGACCCAGTACTTC. The full variable domain, its missing parts supplied by reference TRBV5-1 and TRBJ2-5, is KAGVTQTPRYLIKTRGQQVTLSCSPISGHRSVSWYQQTPGQGLQFLFEYFSETQRNKGNFPGRFSGRQFSNSRSEMNVSTLELGDSALYLCASSFGQIQETQYFGPGTRLLVL.

The chain combines TRBV12-2 with TRBJ1-2; the table's D call of TRBD1 was not tested on the DNA. TRBV12-2 is annotated as a pseudogene. This CDR3 contains 18 residues. CDR3 sequence reads: CASRLPKGQPPRNYGYTF. The CDR3 coding sequence is TGTGCAAGTCGCTTACCGAAAGGACAGCCACCCCGTAACTATGGCTACACCTTC.

This chain uses TRBV7-3 with TRBJ2-1, with D perhaps TRBD2 (6 bases). Deletions cut 5 bases from V and 2 bases from J, with 13 bases between. CDR3 length: 15 residues. CDR1 and CDR2 from the germline V gene are SGHTA and FQGTGA. The CDR3 DNA sequence: TGTGCCAGCAGCGAGGGACTCGCCACCTACAATGAGCAGTTCTTC. It specifies CASSEGLATYNEQFF.

The V call is TRBV5-6, the J call TRBJ2-5; TRBD1 matches 7 bases. The V segment lost 2 bases and the J segment 5 bases; nucleotides outside the gene matches: 6. The CDR3 consists of 14 residues. CDR1 and CDR2 from the germline V gene are SGHDT and YYEEEE. The CDR3 nucleotides read TGTGCCAGCAGCTTCGGTACAGGGGCTGAGACCCAGTACTTC. It codes for CASSFGTGAETQYF.

The chain employs TRBV6-2 or TRBV6-3 and TRBJ1-1; the match to TRBD1 covers 7 bases. Germline V lookup: CDR1 MNHEY, CDR2 SVGEGT. The CDR3 is 16 amino acids. The J segment lost 5 bases and the V segment lost 2 bases, leaving 11 bases of the junction unmatched. CDR3 DNA sequence: TGTGCCAGCAGTTACCCAGGGGGGAGTACGAGAACTGAAGCTTTCTTT. Translation: CASSYPGGSTRTEAFF.

The gene calls are TRBV19 and TRBJ2-1; TRBD2 agrees at 9 bases. Germline V gene lookup returns CDR1 LNHDA and CDR2 SQIVND (reference sequence). Trimming cost V 1 base and J 6 bases; bases outside gene matches: 7. The CDR3 spans 16 residues. CDR3 sequence reads: CASSIVGGGAGNEQFF. The CDR3, as DNA: TGTGCCAGTAGTATAGTTGGCGGGGGGGCCGGCAATGAGCAGTTCTTC.

This clone appeared a few times. The J gene is TRBJ1-2, the V gene TRBV29-1; D gene uncertain. V shed 0 bases and J shed 2 bases, with 10 bases lying between them. Germline values: CDR1 SQVTM, CDR2 ANQGSEA. This CDR3 has 14 amino acids. The CDR3 DNA sequence: TGCAGCGTTGAAGACACAGTGCGAAACTATGGCTACACCTTC. Amino acid sequence: CSVEDTVRNYGYTF. Combining the CDR3 with reference TRBV29-1 and TRBJ1-2 gives the whole variable domain SAVISQKPSRDICQRGTSLTIQCQVDSQVTMMFWYRQQPGQSLTLIATANQGSEATYESGFVIDKFPISRPNLTFSTLTVSNMSPEDSSIYLCSVEDTVRNYGYTFGSGTRLTVV.

The chain carries TRBV7-2 and TRBJ1-1; TRBD1 is a possible D gene (6 bases). The germline CDR1 and CDR2 sequences are SGHTA and FQGNSA. V was clipped by 1 base and J by 0 bases, with 12 bases between them. The CDR3 runs 16 residues. The CDR3 loop is CASSLGGGGMNTEAFF. The CDR3 DNA reads TGTGCCAGCAGCTTAGGGGGAGGGGGTATGAACACTGAAGCTTTCTTT.

This clone was picked up a small number of times. V and J are TRBV6-4 and TRBJ1-6; tentatively, D is TRBD1 (5 bases). CDR1 is MRHNA, CDR2 SNTAGT, per germline. This CDR3 has 15 residues. Deletions cut 5 bases from V and 4 bases from J, with 12 bases between. CDR3 DNA: TGTGCCAGCAGTCCCTCGACAGAGTATAATTCACCCCTCCACTTT. It yields the protein CASSPSTEYNSPLHF.

The rearrangement links TRBV5-1 to TRBJ2-1; 7 nucleotides match TRBD2. Germline trimming cut 3 bases from V and 8 bases from J; bases unmatched to any gene: 8. The CDR3 consists of 14 residues. The germline V gene encodes CDR1 SGHRS and CDR2 YFSETQ. The CDR3 nucleotides are TGCGCCAGCAGCTCGAGGGGAGGGCCTGATGAGCAGTTCTTC. Protein product: CASSSRGGPDEQFF.

CDR3: CASSQDLRGYGYTF. The CDR3 DNA reads as TGCGCCAGCAGCCAAGATCTTAGGGGCTATGGCTACACCTTC. This chain links TRBV4-3 with TRBJ1-2; D is possibly TRBD1 (5 bases). V shed 0 bases and J shed 4 bases, with 9 bases lying between them. This CDR3 is 14 amino acids long. Germline V CDR1 and CDR2: LGHNA, YSLEER.

The gene calls are TRBV20-1 and TRBJ1-5; TRBD1 matches at 8 bases. The ends lost 3 bases at V and 2 bases at J; junction bases unmatched: 6. Germline V lookup: CDR1 DFQATT, CDR2 SNEGSKA (reference sequence). The CDR3 runs to 15 residues. CDR3: CSASRQGSRNQPQHF. CDR3 coding DNA: TGCAGTGCTAGTAGACAGGGGAGTCGCAATCAGCCCCAGCATTTT.

The V and J genes are TRBV24-1 and TRBJ2-1; 16 bases fit TRBD2. CDR3 length: 18 residues. The germline V gene has CDR1 KGHDR and CDR2 SFDVKD. V was pared by 3 bases and J by 2 bases, with 3 bases of the junction left unmatched. CDR3 in amino acids: CATSDAGTSGRAYNEQFF. The CDR3 DNA reads as TGTGCCACCAGTGATGCCGGGACTAGCGGGAGGGCCTACAATGAGCAGTTCTTC.

The J gene is TRBJ2-7, the V gene TRBV5-4; D call uncertain. V was pared by 4 bases and J by 0 bases, with 14 bases between. Germline CDR1 SGHNT, CDR2 YYREEE (reference sequence). The CDR3 is 15 amino acids. The CDR3 region is CASSARVMDSYEQYF. The CDR3, as DNA: TGTGCCAGCAGCGCCCGGGTGATGGACTCCTACGAGCAGTACTTC.